The clone carrying this TCR beta chain was recorded at least ten times. Its antigen remains unidentified. What was amplified from RNA transcripts were TCR beta CDR3 regions. The HTBI primer set served for first-round RT-PCR of the TCR CDR3. TCRdb re-derived calls from the multiplex PCR reads in MiXCR, one entry per CDR3 protein. The sample gives around 350,000 distinct CDR3 sequences, approximately 19% of which show up once; around 3.6% is in the top ten. CDR3 length: 14 residues. The germline V gene has CDR1 MDHEN and CDR2 SYDVKM. V lost 0 bases, J lost 2 bases, and 8 bases lay in between. This specimen belongs to a study of T cells in Graves' hyperthyroidism and ophthalmopathy. Broader study findings: Before onset, by a median of about six months, the model predicted ophthalmopathy.

Those with hyperthyroidism were 18 to 65 years old, newly diagnosed, and ill for under 2 months. The sequenced sample was blood. The chain uses TRBV28 and TRBJ2-7; perhaps TRBD1 as D (5 bases). The source is a woman aged 18-30 years with Graves' hyperthyroidism. This chain's CDR3 is CASSLWDNPYEQYF. The CDR3 coding sequence is TGTGCCAGCAGTTTATGGGACAATCCCTACGAGCAGTACTTC.